This T cell receptor beta chain was documented in a study of blood T cells in healthy people across ages. This clonotype was seen just once. Given a much more abundant clone one base away, this may be a read error. Then a second PCR, running about 7 to 11 cycles, was carried out with a sample-barcoded 5' primer and a J-beta primer mix. TCRdb passed the 5' RACE reads through MiXCR, listing each CDR3 protein once. Of around 670,000 distinct CDR3 sequences in the sample, about 30% are singletons; the top ten hold around a sixth. The TCR was taken from a woman of 80 years or more in good health. Sequencing was performed on blood.

The CDR3 DNA follows: TGTGCCAGCAGCCCAGGGTGGGGGCAGTACTTC. Protein sequence: CASSPGWGQYF. J is TRBJ2-7 and V is TRBV7-9; D might be TRBD1 (5 bases). The length of the CDR3 is 11 residues. V lost 5 bases, J lost 9 bases, and 11 bases lay in between. CDR1 and CDR2 (germline): SEHNR, FQNEAQ (reference sequence).